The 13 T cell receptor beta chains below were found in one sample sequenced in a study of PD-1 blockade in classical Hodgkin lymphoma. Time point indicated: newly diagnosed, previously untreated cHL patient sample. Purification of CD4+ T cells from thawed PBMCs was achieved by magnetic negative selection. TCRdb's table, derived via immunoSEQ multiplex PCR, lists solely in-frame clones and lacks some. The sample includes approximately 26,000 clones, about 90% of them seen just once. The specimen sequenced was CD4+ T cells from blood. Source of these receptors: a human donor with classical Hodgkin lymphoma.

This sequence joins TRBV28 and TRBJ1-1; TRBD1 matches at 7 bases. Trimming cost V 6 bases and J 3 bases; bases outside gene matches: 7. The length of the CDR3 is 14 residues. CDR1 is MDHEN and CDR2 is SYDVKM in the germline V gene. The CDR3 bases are TGTGCCAGCAGCCCAGGGGGGCAGTACACTGAAGCTTTCTTT. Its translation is CASSPGGQYTEAFF.

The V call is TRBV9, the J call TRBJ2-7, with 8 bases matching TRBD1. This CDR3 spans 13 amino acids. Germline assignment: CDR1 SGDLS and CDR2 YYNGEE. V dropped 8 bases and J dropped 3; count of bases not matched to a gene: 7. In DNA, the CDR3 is TGTGCCAGTCAGGGACAGGCAAGCTACGAGCAGTACTTC. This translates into CASQGQASYEQYF.

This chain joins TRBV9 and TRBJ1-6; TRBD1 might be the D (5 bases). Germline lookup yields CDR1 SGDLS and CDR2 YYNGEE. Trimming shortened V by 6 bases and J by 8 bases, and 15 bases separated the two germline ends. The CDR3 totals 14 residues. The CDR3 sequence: CASNQMGQDSPLHF. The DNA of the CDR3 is TGTGCCAGCAACCAAATGGGGCAGGATTCACCCCTCCACTTT.

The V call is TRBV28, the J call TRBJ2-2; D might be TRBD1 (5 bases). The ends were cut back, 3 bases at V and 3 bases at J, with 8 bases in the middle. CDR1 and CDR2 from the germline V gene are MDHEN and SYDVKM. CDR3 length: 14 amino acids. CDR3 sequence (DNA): TGTGCCAGCAGTTTGATACAGGACACCGGGGAGCTGTTTTTT. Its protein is CASSLIQDTGELFF.

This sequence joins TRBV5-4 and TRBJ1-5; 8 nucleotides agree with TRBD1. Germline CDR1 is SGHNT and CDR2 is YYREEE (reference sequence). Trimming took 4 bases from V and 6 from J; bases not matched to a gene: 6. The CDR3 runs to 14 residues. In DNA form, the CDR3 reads TGTGCCAGCAGCGTACAGGGGGAAGGTCAGCCCCAGCATTTT. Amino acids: CASSVQGEGQPQHF.

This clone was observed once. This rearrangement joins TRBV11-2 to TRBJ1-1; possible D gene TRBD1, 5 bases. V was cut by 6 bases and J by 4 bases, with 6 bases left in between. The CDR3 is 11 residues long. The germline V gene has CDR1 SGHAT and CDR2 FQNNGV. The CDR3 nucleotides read TGTGCCAGCAGGGGGGTCACTGAAGCTTTCTTT. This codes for CASRGVTEAFF.

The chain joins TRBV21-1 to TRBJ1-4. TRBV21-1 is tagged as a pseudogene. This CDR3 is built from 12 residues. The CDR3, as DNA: TGTGCCAGCAGCAAAGCGGGGGAAAAACTGTTTTTT. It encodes CASSKAGEKLFF.

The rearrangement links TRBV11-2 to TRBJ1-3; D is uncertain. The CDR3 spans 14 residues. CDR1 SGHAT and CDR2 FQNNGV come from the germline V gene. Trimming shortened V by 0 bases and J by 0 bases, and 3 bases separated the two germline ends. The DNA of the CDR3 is TGTGCCAGCAGCTTAGAACGCTCTGGAAACACCATATATTTT. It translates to CASSLERSGNTIYF. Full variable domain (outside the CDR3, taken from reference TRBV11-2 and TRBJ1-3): EAGVAQSPRYKIIEKRQSVAFWCNPISGHATLYWYQQILGQGPKLLIQFQNNGVVDDSQLPKDRFSAERLKGVDSTLKIQPAKLEDSAVYLCASSLERSGNTIYFGEGSWLTVV.

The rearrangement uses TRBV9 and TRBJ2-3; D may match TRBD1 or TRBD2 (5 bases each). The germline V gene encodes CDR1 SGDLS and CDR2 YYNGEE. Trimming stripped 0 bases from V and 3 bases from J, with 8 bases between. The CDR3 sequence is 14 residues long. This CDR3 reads CASSVGGWTDTQYF. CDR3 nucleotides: TGTGCCAGCAGCGTAGGGGGGTGGACAGATACGCAGTATTTT.

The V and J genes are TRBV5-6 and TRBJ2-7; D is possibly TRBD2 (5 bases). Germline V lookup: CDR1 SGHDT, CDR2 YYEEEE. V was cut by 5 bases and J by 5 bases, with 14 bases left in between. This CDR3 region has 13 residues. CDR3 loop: CASSRLLFHEQYF. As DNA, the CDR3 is TGTGCCAGCAGTCGACTACTGTTCCACGAGCAGTACTTC.

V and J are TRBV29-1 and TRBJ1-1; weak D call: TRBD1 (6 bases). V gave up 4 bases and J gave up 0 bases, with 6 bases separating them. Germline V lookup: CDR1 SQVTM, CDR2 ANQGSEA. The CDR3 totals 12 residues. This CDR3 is CSVGQVNTEAFF. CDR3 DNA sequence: TGCAGCGTTGGACAGGTGAACACTGAAGCTTTCTTT.

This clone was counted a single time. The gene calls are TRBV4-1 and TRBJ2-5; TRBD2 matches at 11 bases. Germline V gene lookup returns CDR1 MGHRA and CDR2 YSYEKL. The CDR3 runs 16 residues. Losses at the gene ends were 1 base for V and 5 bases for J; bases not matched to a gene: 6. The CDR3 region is CASSQVSGGAAETQYF. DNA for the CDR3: TGCGCCAGCAGCCAAGTTAGCGGGGGGGCCGCCGAGACCCAGTACTTC.

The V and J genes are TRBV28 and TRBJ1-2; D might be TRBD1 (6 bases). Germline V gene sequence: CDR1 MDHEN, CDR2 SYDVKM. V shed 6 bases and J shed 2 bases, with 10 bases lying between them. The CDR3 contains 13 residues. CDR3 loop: CASSPGVNYGYTF. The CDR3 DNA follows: TGTGCCAGCAGCCCAGGGGTGAACTATGGCTACACCTTC.